This T cell receptor (beta chain) emerged from a study of blood T cells in healthy people across ages. Every donor gave approximately 10 milliliters of peripheral blood. Whole-study findings and limits: There were more naive CD4+ cells and higher diversity in long-lived donors than in aged donors. Expanded clonotype changes were possibly confounded by unknown donor CMV status.

Worth noting for this clonotype: The antigen is unknown.

Using a J-beta primer mix together with a sample-barcoded 5' primer, a second PCR was run for about 7 to 12 cycles. MiXCR was run by TCRdb on the 5' RACE reads, yielding one entry per CDR3 protein. This sample has around 690,000 distinct CDR3 sequences, with approximately 59% found just once. CDR1 is SNHLY and CDR2 is FYNNEI in the germline V gene. The CDR3 is made up of 14 amino acids. Trimming removed 7 bases from V and 1 base from J, with 12 bases in between. The sequencing sample was made of blood. The chain employs TRBV2 and TRBJ2-3, with a possible D match to TRBD2 (5 bases). The source of this sequence is a man in his sixties in good health. The CDR3 protein is CASTRGGRTDTQYF. CDR3 coding DNA: TGTGCCAGCACAAGAGGAGGCCGCACAGATACGCAGTATTTT.